The T cell receptor (beta chain) under discussion was sequenced for a study of Ad26.COV2.S vaccination and SARS-CoV-2 variants (dated by TCRdb to the early 2020s). A note on the overall study: Donors in the vaccine arm were drawn from COV1001, a multicentre, randomized, double-blind, placebo-controlled phase I-IIa trial testing Ad26.COV2.S in healthy adults. Ad26.COV2.S was administered intramuscularly at 5 x 10^10 or 1 x 10^11 viral particles, either as a single shot or as two shots given 56 days apart. TCRbeta repertoire sequencing served as the tool for gauging how specific and how broad the SARS-CoV-2-reactive T cell receptors were following Ad26.COV2.S vaccination. A total of 32 samples were included in the TCR-sequenced set, comprising about 20 Ad26.COV2.S vaccine recipients, 5 placebo recipients and 8 SARS-CoV-2 convalescent individuals. Trial participants were randomized into five groups of five, in which low-dose or high-dose Ad26.COV2.S was given once or twice, or placebo was given on both occasions. Investigators remained blinded to trial group allocation during experiments and outcome assessment.

TCRbeta CDR3 regions were sequenced with the immunoSEQ Assay. After extraction, genomic DNA underwent amplification by bias-controlled multiplex PCR, followed by high-throughput sequencing. In the original analysis: Collapsing and filtering of sequences were performed to quantify the absolute abundance of each unique TCRbeta CDR3 region. T cell fraction was estimated by normalizing TCRbeta template counts to usable DNA, with usable DNA measured through amplification of reference genes found in all nucleated cells. Repertoire TCRs were annotated as SARS-CoV-2-specific by exact matching of V gene, CDR3 amino acid sequence and J gene to a known reactive TCR set. The reference SARS-CoV-2 TCR set came from MIRA and was filtered for enrichment in COVID-19-positive ImmuneCODE repertoires, removing public or cross-reactive TCRs. Using the MIRA antigens, annotated TCRs were further analysed by specific ORF or by position within an ORF. Depth was the summed frequency of annotated unique rearrangements, while breadth was defined as annotated unique rearrangements over total unique productive rearrangements. TCR breadth was compared between groups using two-sided Wilcoxon rank-sum tests. TCRdb took this table from immuneACCESS and kept in-frame rearrangements with V and J called. Such tables lack part of the clones; where checked against another copy, unresolved V genes explain under half of the gap, and the rest is unexplained. The DNA gave D and trimming, while V, J and clone size come from that table. This sample gives about 350,000 clones in total; about 85% of them show up just once. The leading ten clones occupy roughly 3.1% of the sample.

Points the paper makes about the study in general: Comparing responses between vaccine doses or regimens was not something the study was powered to do. After vaccination, substantial breadth of spike-specific CD8+ and CD4+ T cell responses was reported. Comparable non-spike TCR breadth was observed between vaccine and placebo recipients, consistent with only spike being contained in the vaccine. It was noted by the authors that total T cell responses may have been underestimated by the TCR breadth and depth analyses. Spike-specific TCR breadth was higher in Ad26.COV2.S recipients than in placebo recipients (P = 0.0014).

At the junction V is shortened by 5 bases and J by 15 bases; bases outside the gene matches: 9. The CDR3 spans 13 residues, from the cysteine through the phenylalanine. The kept DNA is CDR3 alone, 39 bases in frame from the first base. Looking up the germline V gene yields CDR1 SGHTA and CDR2 FQGNSA. Read against the paper, the sample's treatment or condition label means: 15 to 20 received Ad26.COV2.S at low or high dose, single or two shots; about 5 received placebo; per-sample allocation not given. Repertoires of vaccine and placebo recipients were sequenced from samples collected on day 63 after the first injection. Between 29 July and 7 August 2020, Cohort 1b enrolled fewer than 30 adults aged 18-55 years at one site in Boston, USA. Ad26.COV2.S was a replication-incompetent adenovirus type 26 vector expressing a prefusion-stabilized SARS-CoV-2 spike protein from the original Wuhan strain. Concerning this clone: What antigen it recognizes has not been identified. Per-nucleotide qualities are absent, and no much larger clonotype sits a single base away.

The source material was peripheral blood, sampled in a trial of Ad26.COV2.S vaccine versus placebo. The chain was built from TRBV7-2 and TRBJ2-1, and TRBD2 aligns with 11 junction nucleotides. The receptor comes from a person aged 18-65 years who received the Ad26.COV2.S COVID-19 vaccine or a placebo. CDR3 region: CASSETSGGPAFF. The sequenced DNA is TGTGCCAGCAGCGAAACTAGCGGGGGCCCCGCGTTCTTC. The CDR3, completed at both ends by the reference TRBV7-2 and TRBJ2-1 genes, gives the full variable domain GAGVSQSPSNKVTEKGKDVELRCDPISGHTALYWYRQSLGQGLEFLIYFQGNSAPDKSGLPSDRFSAERTGGSVSTLTIQRTQQEDSAVYLCASSETSGGPAFFGPGTRLTVL.